This T cell receptor (beta chain) came from a study of blood T cell repertoires in COVID-19. Across the study: Both acute and convalescent COVID-19 samples were obtained from the United States, Italy and Spain. Sample material is recorded as cDNA or gDNA derived from T cells, B-cell-depleted T cells, or PBMCs.

Authors' analysis steps: Reference gene primer amplification yielded estimated nucleated cell counts. Produced via immunoSEQ multiplex PCR; TCRdb's table is partial and in-frame only. The V and J calls and the clone size are those of that table, but D and trimming were determined from the DNA. This sample has hundreds of thousands of clones, with roughly 82% found just once. The trim removed 1 base at V and 2 bases at J, leaving 1 base unmatched. Germline V lookup: CDR1 SGHAT, CDR2 FQNNGV. This CDR3 is built from 14 residues. Sequencing was done on a sample of peripheral blood. V usage is TRBV11-2 and J usage is TRBJ1-2; 7 positions match TRBD1. The TCR originated in a woman aged 70-85 years with acute or convalescent COVID-19. CDR3 DNA sequence: TGTGCCAGCAGCTTAGCGGGACAGAACTATGGCTACACCTTC. Translation: CASSLAGQNYGYTF.